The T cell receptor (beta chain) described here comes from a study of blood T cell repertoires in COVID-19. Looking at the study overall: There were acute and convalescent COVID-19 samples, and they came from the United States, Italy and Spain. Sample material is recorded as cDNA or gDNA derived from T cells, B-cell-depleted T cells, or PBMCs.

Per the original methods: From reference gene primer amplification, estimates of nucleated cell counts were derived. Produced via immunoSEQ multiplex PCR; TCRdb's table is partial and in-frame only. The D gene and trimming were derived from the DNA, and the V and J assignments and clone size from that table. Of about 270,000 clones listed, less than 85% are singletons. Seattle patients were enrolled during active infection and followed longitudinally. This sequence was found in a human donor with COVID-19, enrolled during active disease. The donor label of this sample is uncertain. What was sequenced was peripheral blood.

Written as DNA, the CDR3 is TGTGCCATCAGGAAGGGAGTTGGCACGGACGAGCAGTACTTC. It yields the protein CAIRKGVGTDEQYF. This chain uses TRBV10-3 with TRBJ2-7; weak D call: TRBD2 (5 bases). Germline-derived CDR1 and CDR2 are ENHRY and SYGVKD. This CDR3 has 14 amino acids. V gave up 6 bases and J gave up 5 bases, with 17 bases separating them.